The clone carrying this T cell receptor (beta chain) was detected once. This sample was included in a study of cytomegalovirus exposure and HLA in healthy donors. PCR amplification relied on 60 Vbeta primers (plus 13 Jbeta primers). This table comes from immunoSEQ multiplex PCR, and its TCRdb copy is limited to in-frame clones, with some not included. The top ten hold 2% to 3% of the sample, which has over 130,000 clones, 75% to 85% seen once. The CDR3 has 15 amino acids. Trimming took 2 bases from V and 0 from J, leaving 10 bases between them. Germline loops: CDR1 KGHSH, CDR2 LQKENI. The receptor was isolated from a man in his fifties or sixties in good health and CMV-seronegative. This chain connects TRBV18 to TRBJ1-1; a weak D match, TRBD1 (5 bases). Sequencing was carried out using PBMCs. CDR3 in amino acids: CASSPNGAMNTEAFF. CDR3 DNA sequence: TGTGCCAGCTCACCAAATGGGGCCATGAACACTGAAGCTTTCTTT.